This entry describes one T cell receptor beta chain. The sample comes from a study of T cell responses to AZD1222 COVID-19 vaccine. V lost 3 bases and J lost 2, with 7 bases in between. The CDR3 has 13 residues. Profiled with immunoSEQ multiplex PCR; TCRdb holds only in-frame clones, not every one. Of under 70,000 clones in the sample, 84% were seen once. V usage is TRBV12-3 or TRBV12-4 and J usage is TRBJ1-1; D gene ambiguous. The starting material was peripheral blood, obtained on day 0 of AZD1222 vaccination. This receptor was taken from an adult in good health. The CDR3 coding sequence is TGTGCCAGCAGTTTGTCGGGAAACACTGAAGCTTTCTTT. Its translation: CASSLSGNTEAFF.